The rows below give T cell receptor beta chains drawn from one sample of a study of blood T cells in healthy people across ages. TCRdb itself ran the 5' RACE reads through MiXCR, one entry per CDR3 protein. The table lists about 1.6 million distinct CDR3 sequences, 34% of them singletons. The sequenced sample consisted of blood. The source is a woman aged 30 to 39 in good health. The CDR3 runs from the conserved cysteine through the conserved F or W. The D gene is left open where the match is weak. Size tells how often a clone was seen (once, few, many) or the class of an expanded clone, and some rows leave it out.

j_call v_call d_call clone_size cdr3_aa cdr3_nt
TRBJ1-5 TRBV28 - few CASRALGQPQHF TGTGCCAGCAGGGCCTTAGGTCAGCCCCAGCATTTT
TRBJ2-3 TRBV7-3 - - CASSLQGGDDTQYF TGTGCCAGCAGCTTACAGGGGGGGGATGATACGCAGTATTTT
TRBJ1-5 TRBV29-1 - - CSVETLEGNQPQHF TGCAGCGTTGAGACCCTCGAGGGCAATCAGCCCCAGCATTTT
TRBJ2-1 TRBV24-1 TRBD2 many CATSDLRLADHNEQFF TGTGCCACCAGTGATTTGAGGCTAGCGGACCACAATGAGCAGTTCTTC
TRBJ2-7 TRBV30 TRBD1 - CACRTRDRTYEQYF TGTGCCTGCAGAACCCGGGACAGAACCTACGAGCAGTACTTC
TRBJ2-1 TRBV30 TRBD2 - CAGQSGILYNEQFF TGTGCCGGCCAGAGCGGGATCCTTTACAATGAGCAGTTCTTC
TRBJ2-3 TRBV7-9 TRBD2 few CASSLSSGGKDTQYF TGTGCCAGCAGCTTATCTAGCGGGGGGAAAGATACGCAGTATTTT
TRBJ2-1 TRBV20-1 TRBD2 few CSATGLAGAASSYNEQFF TGCAGTGCAACCGGACTAGCGGGGGCCGCAAGCTCCTACAATGAGCAGTTCTTC
TRBJ1-2 TRBV27 - - CATSYRANYGYTF TGTGCCACCTCATACAGGGCCAACTATGGCTACACCTTC
TRBJ2-7 TRBV6-5 - few CASSYVLSDEQYF TGTGCCAGCAGTTACGTTCTCTCCGACGAGCAGTACTTC
TRBJ1-2 TRBV11-2 TRBD1 - CASSRTGQGANGYTF TGTGCCAGCAGCAGAACGGGGCAGGGGGCGAATGGCTACACCTTC
TRBJ2-5 TRBV4-1 - few CASSQRTSQETQYF TGCGCCAGCAGCCAAAGGACAAGCCAAGAGACCCAGTACTTC
TRBJ2-7 TRBV6-6 - few CASSREPSGEQYF TGTGCCAGCAGCCGGGAACCCAGCGGCGAGCAGTACTTC
TRBJ2-7 TRBV27 - - CASSLITNVMREQYF TGTGCCAGCAGTTTAATTACTAACGTGATGAGAGAGCAGTACTTC
TRBJ2-3 TRBV7-9 TRBD1 - CASSLARVGDRGTDTQYF TGTGCCAGCAGCTTAGCGCGCGTAGGGGACAGGGGCACAGATACGCAGTATTTT
TRBJ2-3 TRBV6-5 - few CASSYSSPVTQYF TGTGCCAGCAGTTACTCGAGCCCGGTAACGCAGTATTTT
TRBJ1-1 TRBV29-1 - - CSVEATGQLNTEAFF TGCAGCGTTGAAGCCACCGGACAGCTGAACACTGAAGCTTTCTTT
TRBJ1-2 TRBV28 - - CASSLYGVLTGGYTF TGTGCCAGCAGTTTATACGGCGTATTAACAGGGGGCTACACCTTC
TRBJ1-2 TRBV12-3/TRBV12-4 TRBD1 - CASSFTAGGADGYTF TGTGCCAGCAGTTTTACTGCAGGGGGCGCGGATGGCTACACCTTC
TRBJ1-1 TRBV20-1 - - CSARERRGVGEAFF TGCAGTGCTAGAGAAAGGCGGGGGGTAGGTGAAGCTTTCTTT
TRBJ2-7 TRBV12-3/TRBV12-4 - - CASSLDDRGYEQYF TGTGCCAGCAGCCTCGACGACAGAGGATACGAGCAGTACTTC
TRBJ2-7 TRBV24-1 - - CAASDPAYSSYEQYF TGTGCCGCCAGTGATCCTGCATACAGCTCCTACGAGCAGTACTTC
TRBJ2-3 TRBV10-3 - many CAISESGLRDTQYF TGTGCCATCAGTGAGTCCGGACTCCGAGATACGCAGTATTTT
TRBJ2-1 TRBV4-1 - few CASSQPTPGDEQFF TGCGCCAGCAGCCAACCGACTCCTGGGGATGAGCAGTTCTTC
TRBJ2-1 TRBV7-2 - few CASSLGGSGVYNEQFF TGTGCCAGCAGCTTAGGGGGTAGCGGAGTCTACAATGAGCAGTTCTTC
TRBJ2-1 TRBV24-1 - - CAVRGRSYNEQFF TGTGCCGTACGGGGGAGGTCCTACAATGAGCAGTTCTTC
TRBJ2-1 TRBV20-1 - few CSTGGGSLSYNEQFF TGCAGTACAGGAGGGGGGTCACTCTCCTACAATGAGCAGTTCTTC
TRBJ1-4 TRBV7-9 TRBD1 - CASSPPGTGVEKLFF TGTGCCAGCAGCCCTCCCGGGACAGGGGTTGAAAAACTGTTTTTT
TRBJ1-1 TRBV20-1 - - CSARGRASTEAFF TGCAGTGCTAGGGGCAGGGCGAGCACTGAAGCTTTCTTT
TRBJ2-3 TRBV6-2/TRBV6-3 - - CASSEGTNEGDTQYF TGTGCCAGCAGCGAAGGGACAAACGAGGGAGATACGCAGTATTTT
TRBJ2-3 TRBV20-1 TRBD2 - CSARGLAGVRDTQYF TGCAGTGCTCGTGGACTAGCGGGAGTGAGAGATACGCAGTATTTT
TRBJ1-1 TRBV12-3/TRBV12-4 - - CASRANDPEAFF TGTGCCAGCAGGGCGAACGACCCTGAAGCTTTCTTT
TRBJ2-1 TRBV7-9 - - CASSLARGTEPNEQFF TGTGCCAGCAGCTTAGCTCGCGGGACAGAACCCAATGAGCAGTTCTTC
TRBJ1-5 TRBV2 - - CASSETRSNQPQHF TGTGCCAGCAGTGAAACTCGAAGCAATCAGCCCCAGCATTTT
TRBJ2-7 TRBV27 - few CASSKLIQTAIYEQYF TGTGCCAGCAGTAAACTAATCCAGACAGCGATCTACGAGCAGTACTTC
TRBJ2-7 TRBV21-1 - - CASSCKARGAGEQYF TGTGCCAGCAGCTGTAAAGCGCGGGGGGCGGGAGAGCAGTACTTC
TRBJ2-5 TRBV20-1 TRBD1 - CSALGAGGETQYF TGCAGTGCCCTGGGGGCAGGGGGAGAGACCCAGTACTTC
TRBJ1-5 TRBV7-2 - - CASSLSVSGGNQPQHF TGTGCCAGCAGCTTAAGTGTTTCGGGGGGCAATCAGCCCCAGCATTTT
TRBJ1-6 TRBV28 - - CASSLTNSPLHF TGTGCCAGCAGTTTAACCAATTCACCCCTCCACTTT
TRBJ1-2 TRBV7-9 TRBD1 few CASTSGTGAFGYTF TGTGCCAGCACCTCCGGGACAGGGGCCTTTGGCTACACCTTC
TRBJ2-7 TRBV20-1 - few CSAREAYDEQYF TGCAGTGCTAGAGAGGCTTATGACGAGCAGTACTTC
TRBJ1-2 TRBV20-1 TRBD1 few CSARLSDRATF TGCAGTGCTAGACTCTCGGACAGGGCCACCTTC
TRBJ2-1 TRBV12-3/TRBV12-4 - - CASSLVIEQFF TGTGCCAGCAGTTTAGTCATCGAGCAGTTCTTC
TRBJ2-7 TRBV20-1 - few CSADLEGFTYEQYF TGCAGTGCTGATCTAGAGGGGTTTACCTACGAGCAGTACTTC
TRBJ1-2 TRBV12-3/TRBV12-4 - - CASRSTDYGYTF TGTGCCAGCAGATCCACAGACTATGGCTACACCTTC
TRBJ2-3 TRBV27 TRBD2 few CASSPGLAGGRIDTQYF TGTGCCAGCAGTCCTGGACTAGCGGGGGGGCGGATAGATACGCAGTATTTT
TRBJ2-7 TRBV12-3/TRBV12-4 - - CASSNNLWEGGTGEQYF TGTGCCAGCAGCAACAACCTGTGGGAGGGGGGTACGGGCGAGCAGTACTTC
TRBJ2-6 TRBV4-1 TRBD1 many CASSQDERQGVSGANVLTF TGCGCCAGCAGCCAAGATGAGAGACAGGGCGTCTCTGGGGCCAACGTCCTGACTTTC
TRBJ1-4 TRBV27 - - CASSPDRTLEKLFF TGTGCCAGCAGTCCAGACAGGACACTTGAAAAACTGTTTTTT
TRBJ2-7 TRBV5-1 TRBD2 - CASSPTGTTSEQYF TGCGCCAGCAGCCCCACCGGGACTACAAGCGAGCAGTACTTC
TRBJ2-7 TRBV27 TRBD1 - CASSHRGHYEQYF TGTGCCAGCAGTCACAGGGGGCACTACGAGCAGTACTTC
TRBJ2-1 TRBV10-3 - - CAISGTSSYNDQFF TGTGCCATCAGTGGAACCAGCTCCTACAATGACCAGTTCTTC
TRBJ2-5 TRBV20-1 TRBD2 - CSARERWREGVEQYF TGCAGTGCTAGAGAGAGGTGGAGGGAGGGTGTGGAGCAGTACTTC
TRBJ2-3 TRBV4-1 TRBD2 - CASSQEAGGGITDTQYF TGCGCCAGCAGCCAAGAAGCGGGGGGTGGTATCACAGATACGCAGTATTTT